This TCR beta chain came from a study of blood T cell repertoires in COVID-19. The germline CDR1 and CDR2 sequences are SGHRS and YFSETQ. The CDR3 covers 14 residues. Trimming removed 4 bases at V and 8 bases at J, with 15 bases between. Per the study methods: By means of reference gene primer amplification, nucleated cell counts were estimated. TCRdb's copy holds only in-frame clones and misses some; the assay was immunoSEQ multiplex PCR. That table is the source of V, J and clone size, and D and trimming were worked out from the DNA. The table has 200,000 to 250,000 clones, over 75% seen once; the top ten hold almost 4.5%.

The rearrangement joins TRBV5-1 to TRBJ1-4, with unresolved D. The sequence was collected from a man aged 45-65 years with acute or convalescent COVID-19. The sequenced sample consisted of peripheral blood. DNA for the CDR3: TGCGCCAGCAGCCCCGGACTAGAGGGAGAAAAACTGTTTTTT. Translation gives CASSPGLEGEKLFF.